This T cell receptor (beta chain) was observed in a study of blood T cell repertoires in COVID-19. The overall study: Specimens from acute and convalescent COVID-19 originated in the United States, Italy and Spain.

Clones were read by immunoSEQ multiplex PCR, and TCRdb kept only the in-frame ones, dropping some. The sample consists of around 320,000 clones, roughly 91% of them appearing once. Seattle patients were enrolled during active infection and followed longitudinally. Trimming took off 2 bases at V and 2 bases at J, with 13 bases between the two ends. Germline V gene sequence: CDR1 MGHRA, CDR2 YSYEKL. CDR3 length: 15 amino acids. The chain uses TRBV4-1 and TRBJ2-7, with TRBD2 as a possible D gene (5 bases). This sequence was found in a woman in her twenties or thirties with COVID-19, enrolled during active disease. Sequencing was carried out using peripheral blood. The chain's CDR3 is CASSQYRETPYEQYF. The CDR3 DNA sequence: TGCGCCAGCAGCCAATACCGGGAAACGCCCTACGAGCAGTACTTC.